The following is a T cell receptor (beta chain) sequence with its context. The entry originates in a study of cytomegalovirus exposure and HLA in healthy donors. PCR primers comprised 60 Vbeta and 13 Jbeta primers. The repertoire was sequenced with immunoSEQ multiplex PCR; TCRdb's copy has only in-frame clones and lacks some. Recorded for this sample: fewer than 85,000 clones. The trim removed 4 bases at V and 0 bases at J, leaving 8 bases unmatched. CDR1 and CDR2 (germline): MGHRA, YSYEKL. The CDR3 covers 17 residues. Sequenced input: PBMCs. This sequence originates from a man aged 25 to 40 in good health and CMV-seronegative. The rearrangement links TRBV4-1 to TRBJ2-1; 8 nucleotides match TRBD2. The CDR3 region has the DNA TGCGCCAGCAGCCCCTGGGCGGGGGGAAGCTCCTACAATGAGCAGTTCTTC. Its translation is CASSPWAGGSSYNEQFF.